This T cell receptor (beta chain) came from a study of T-cell reconstitution after alpha-beta-depleted transplantation in children. Unmatched junction bases numbered 4, after V lost 0 bases and J lost 4 bases. CDR3 length equals 16 residues. CDR1 and CDR2 from the germline V gene are LGHDT and YNNKEL (reference sequence). This clonotype was found a few times. The antigen is unknown. A TCRbeta library incorporating unique molecular identifiers was prepared. TCRdb redid the calling of the PCR reads with MiXCR, one entry per CDR3 protein. The table lists some 840,000 distinct CDR3 sequences, under 20% of them singletons. Study results and limitations: From surviving recipient T cells and thymic progenitors came the high day-60 TCRbeta diversity observed in some patients. Fresh T-cell production supplied most of the T-cell counts and diversity seen one year after transplant.

This material consisted of PBMCs, mostly from graft donor cells, taken 360 days after TCRalphabeta/CD19-depleted stem cell transplant. The receptor was derived from a male patient under 18 who had a stem cell transplant for acute lymphoblastic leukemia, so the T cells may come from the graft donor. The chain couples TRBV3-1 to TRBJ2-3; 10 positions match TRBD2. CDR3 bases: TGTGCCAGCAGCCAAGAAGGGACTAGCGTCGCAGATACGCAGTATTTT. Amino acid sequence: CASSQEGTSVADTQYF.